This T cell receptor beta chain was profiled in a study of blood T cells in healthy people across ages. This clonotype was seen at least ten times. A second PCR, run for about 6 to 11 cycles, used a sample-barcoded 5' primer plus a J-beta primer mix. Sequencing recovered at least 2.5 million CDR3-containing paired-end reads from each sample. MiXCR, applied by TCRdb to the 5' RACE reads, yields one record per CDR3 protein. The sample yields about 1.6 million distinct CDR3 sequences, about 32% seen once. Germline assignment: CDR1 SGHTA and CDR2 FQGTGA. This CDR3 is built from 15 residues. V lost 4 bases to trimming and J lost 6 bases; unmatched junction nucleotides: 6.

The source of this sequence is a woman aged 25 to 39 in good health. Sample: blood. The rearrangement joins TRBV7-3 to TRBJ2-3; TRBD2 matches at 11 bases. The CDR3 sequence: CASSSRLAGTDTQYF. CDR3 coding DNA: TGTGCCAGCAGCTCTCGACTAGCGGGAACGGATACGCAGTATTTT.